The 26 T cell receptor beta chains reported below all come from one sample, sequenced in a study of blood T cells in healthy people across ages. Sample-barcoded 5' priming and a J-beta primer mix drove a second PCR of roughly 7 to 11 cycles. TCRdb used MiXCR to reprocess the 5' RACE reads, holding one entry per CDR3 protein. The data contain hundreds of thousands of distinct CDR3 sequences, about 30% of them singletons. The sample comprised blood. These receptors originate from an elderly woman in good health.

The chain uses TRBV7-3 and TRBJ2-3; 7 bases align to TRBD2. The CDR3 is made up of 15 amino acids. Germline assignment: CDR1 SGHTA and CDR2 FQGTGA. V dropped 5 bases and J dropped 1; count of bases not matched to a gene: 6. CDR3 sequence: CASSQSGGGTDTQYF. The CDR3 DNA follows: TGTGCCAGCAGCCAATCTGGGGGGGGCACAGATACGCAGTATTTT.

The rearrangement links TRBV12-3 or TRBV12-4 to TRBJ1-5, with TRBD1 matching over 7 bases. The J segment lost 7 bases and the V segment lost 4 bases, leaving 7 bases of the junction unmatched. This CDR3 has 14 amino acids. The CDR3 loop is CASSSTQGGQPQHF. CDR3 DNA: TGTGCCAGCAGTTCCACTCAGGGGGGCCAGCCCCAGCATTTT.

The V and J genes are TRBV12-3 or TRBV12-4 and TRBJ2-7, with 10 nucleotides matching TRBD1. Unmatched junction bases numbered 16, after V lost 6 bases and J lost 8 bases. The CDR3 loop spans 16 amino acids. The CDR3 nucleotides read TGTGCCAGCAGCGCAGACAGGGGGCGCATCTTGGATAAGCAGTACTTC. This sequence encodes CASSADRGRILDKQYF.

This rearrangement joins TRBV29-1 to TRBJ1-1; possibly TRBD1 for D (5 bases). In germline, CDR1 is SQVTM, CDR2 ANQGSEA. The V end lost 7 bases, the J end lost 2 bases, and 14 bases lay between the germline ends. There are 13 residues in the CDR3. The CDR3 reads CSAIRDRNTEAFF. The CDR3 nucleotides read TGCAGCGCGATCCGGGACCGCAACACTGAAGCTTTCTTT.

The sample holds a few counts of this clonotype. The chain is built from TRBV30 and TRBJ1-5; D is unresolved. Trimming left V 3 bases short and J 3 bases short, with 12 bases between. The germline V gene has CDR1 GTSNPN and CDR2 SVGIG (reference sequence). The CDR3 is 14 amino acids. The CDR3 DNA follows: TGTGCCTGGAGCCAGTCTCATTTCAATCAGCCCCAGCATTTT. The encoded protein is CAWSQSHFNQPQHF.

This clonotype was seen once. J is TRBJ1-2 and V is TRBV7-2; 7 positions match TRBD1. With V trimmed by 4 bases and J by 7 bases, 3 bases remained unmatched. CDR1 is SGHTA, CDR2 FQGNSA, per germline. There are 12 residues in the CDR3. The CDR3 region is CASSSYRGGYTF. The CDR3 nucleotides are TGTGCCAGCAGCTCCTACAGGGGTGGCTACACCTTC.

This chain joins TRBV6-1 and TRBJ2-1, with 9 bases aligning to TRBD1. CDR1 is MNHNS, CDR2 SASEGT, per germline. CDR3 length: 14 amino acids. The V and J ends lost 7 bases and 9 bases, in that order; junction bases with no gene match: 10. The CDR3 DNA reads TGTGCCAGCATCCGGGACAGGGCTATTTCTGAGCAGTTCTTC. Amino acids: CASIRDRAISEQFF.

On this clonotype: This may be a read error, as it is one base from a much larger clone. V and J are TRBV4-3 and TRBJ2-4, with D possibly TRBD2 on 6 matching bases. The V gene lost 4 bases and the J gene lost 13 bases, with 23 bases spanning the gap. The CDR3 has 15 amino acids. Germline values: CDR1 LGHNA, CDR2 YSLEER. This chain's CDR3 is CASSRGGVAYNEQYF. For the CDR3, the DNA is TGCGCCAGCAGCCGTGGAGGGGTAGCCTACAATGAGCAGTACTTC.

The chain combines TRBV7-9 with TRBJ1-4; D gene unclear. CDR1 is SEHNR, CDR2 FQNEAQ, per germline (reference sequence). The CDR3 contains 16 residues. V was cut by 1 base and J by 6 bases, with 15 bases left in between. CDR3 in DNA: TGTGCCAGCAGCTTAGTGCTTAACAGAAAAGATGAAAAACTGTTTTTT. Protein sequence: CASSLVLNRKDEKLFF.

The chain couples TRBV7-2 to TRBJ2-1, with TRBD2 matching 7 bases. This CDR3 contains 16 residues. The J segment lost 9 bases and the V segment lost 2 bases, leaving 13 bases of the junction unmatched. Germline CDR1 is SGHTA and CDR2 is FQGNSA. In DNA, the CDR3 is TGTGCCAGCAGCTTAAATGCGGCGGGAGCGAGCGGTGAGCAGTTCTTC. This translates into CASSLNAAGASGEQFF. The full variable domain, rest sourced from reference TRBV7-2 and TRBJ2-1, is GAGVSQSPSNKVTEKGKDVELRCDPISGHTALYWYRQSLGQGLEFLIYFQGNSAPDKSGLPSDRFSAERTGGSVSTLTIQRTQQEDSAVYLCASSLNAAGASGEQFFGPGTRLTVL.

This clonotype was counted at least ten times. The chain carries TRBV20-1 and TRBJ2-7; TRBD2 agrees at 8 bases. The ends lost 2 bases at V and 6 bases at J; junction bases unmatched: 6. CDR1 DFQATT and CDR2 SNEGSKA come from the germline V gene (reference sequence). This CDR3 contains 13 residues. This CDR3 is CSARSLAVGEQYF. The CDR3 DNA sequence: TGCAGTGCTAGATCACTAGCGGTTGGCGAGCAGTACTTC.

This sequence joins TRBV6-2 or TRBV6-3 and TRBJ2-5; 13 bases fit TRBD2. The CDR3 totals 18 residues. The V segment lost 6 bases and the J segment 2 bases; nucleotides outside the gene matches: 12. Germline V gene sequence: CDR1 MNHEY, CDR2 SVGEGT. CDR3 residues: CASRRPGTSGVYQETQYF. CDR3 DNA sequence: TGTGCCAGCAGACGCCCTGGGACTAGCGGGGTGTATCAAGAGACCCAGTACTTC.

As for this clonotype: Since a far larger clone is one base different, this is likely a read error. The gene calls are TRBV12-3 or TRBV12-4 and TRBJ1-6; D remains ambiguous. CDR3 length: 12 residues. In DNA form, the CDR3 reads TGTGCCGGCAGTTTTAGTAATTCACCCCTCCACTTT. This gives the protein CAGSFSNSPLHF.

On this clonotype: Without the conserved terminal phenylalanine or tryptophan, this CDR3 likely stems from a read error. This chain's CDR3 is CASSSTGGETQYS. The CDR3 DNA reads as TGTGCCAGCAGCTCTACAGGGGGTGAGACCCAGTACAGC. V and J are TRBV5-4 and TRBJ2-5; TRBD1 aligns across 8 bases. The V gene end was trimmed by 3 bases and the J gene end by 5 bases; junction bases not matched to a gene: 3. The germline V gene encodes CDR1 SGHNT and CDR2 YYREEE (reference sequence). The length of the CDR3 is 13 residues.

This clonotype appeared a few times. The V gene is TRBV7-3, the J gene TRBJ1-5; TRBD1 might be the D (6 bases). V lost 4 bases to trimming and J lost 0 bases, with 10 bases between them. The length of the CDR3 is 15 residues. The V gene's germline CDR1 is SGHTA and CDR2 FQGTGA. In DNA form, the CDR3 reads TGTGCCAGCAGCTCCTCAGGGGATAGCAATCAGCCCCAGCATTTT. It specifies CASSSSGDSNQPQHF.

Details on this clonotype: Since a much larger clone is just one base distant, this may be a read error. The gene calls are TRBV20-1 and TRBJ2-1, with 7 bases identical to TRBD1. The end of the DNA is better explained by TRBJ2-7, so the J call may be wrong. The CDR3 runs 15 residues. CDR1 is DFQATT, CDR2 SNEGSKA, per germline (reference sequence). CDR3 sequence reads: CSARPTGNSYNEQYF. The CDR3 nucleotides read TGCAGTGCTAGACCGACAGGGAACTCCTACAATGAGCAGTACTTC.

This chain connects TRBV20-1 to TRBJ1-2, with 8 bases fitting TRBD1. Losses at the gene ends were 5 bases for V and 12 bases for J; bases not matched to a gene: 8. Per the germline V gene, CDR1 is DFQATT and CDR2 is SNEGSKA (reference sequence). The CDR3 loop spans 11 amino acids. The CDR3 protein is CSARTGRGHTF. Here the CDR3 DNA reads TGCAGTGCTCGGACAGGGCGCGGCCACACCTTC.

This clonotype was recorded at least ten times. This chain connects TRBV13 to TRBJ2-7, with D perhaps matching TRBD1 or TRBD2 (6 bases each). Trimming shortened V by 0 bases and J by 0 bases, and 9 bases separated the two germline ends. The CDR3 consists of 15 residues. The germline V gene has CDR1 PRHDT and CDR2 FYEKMQ (reference sequence). The CDR3 reads CASSLGGGPSYEQYF. Here the CDR3 DNA reads TGTGCCAGCAGCTTAGGCGGGGGCCCCTCCTACGAGCAGTACTTC.

This clonotype was counted ten times or more. This chain links TRBV5-1 with TRBJ2-7; D is uncertain. The CDR3 length is 15 residues. Germline CDR1 reads SGHRS; CDR2 reads YFSETQ. Trimming removed 0 bases at V and 3 bases at J, with 13 bases between. The CDR3 region has the DNA TGCGCCAGCAGCTTGGCCGTGGGCGGTCACTACGAGCAGTACTTC. This encodes CASSLAVGGHYEQYF.

For this clonotype: A much larger clone lies a single base off, so this may be a read error. The chain couples TRBV5-1 to TRBJ2-1; the match to TRBD1 covers 12 bases. Germline values: CDR1 SGHRS, CDR2 YFSETQ. The CDR3 extends over 15 amino acids. The J segment lost 6 bases and the V segment lost 4 bases, leaving 5 bases of the junction unmatched. The chain's CDR3 is CASSKGQGASNEQFF. Written as DNA, the CDR3 is TGCGCCAGCAGCAAGGGACAGGGGGCAAGCAATGAGCAGTTCTTC. The full variable domain, completed using reference TRBV5-1 and TRBJ2-1, is KAGVTQTPRYLIKTRGQQVTLSCSPISGHRSVSWYQQTPGQGLQFLFEYFSETQRNKGNFPGRFSGRQFSNSRSEMNVSTLELGDSALYLCASSKGQGASNEQFFGPGTRLTVL.

As for this clonotype: This may be a read error: a much more frequent sequence differs by one nucleotide. This chain links TRBV6-2 or TRBV6-3 with TRBJ2-3, with D perhaps matching TRBD1 (5 bases). CDR3 length: 15 amino acids. Looked up from germline, CDR1 is MNHEY and CDR2 is SVGEGT. The CDR3 here is CASSYGPASTGTQYF. DNA for the CDR3: TGTGCCAGCAGTTACGGTCCCGCGAGCACAGGTACGCAGTATTTT.

This clonotype was counted many times. The CDR3 region is CASSLVNLQSYNEQFF. CDR3 nucleotides: TGTGCCAGCAGCTTAGTTAACTTACAATCCTACAATGAGCAGTTCTTC. The rearrangement links TRBV7-2 to TRBJ2-1, with unresolved D. The germline V gene has CDR1 SGHTA and CDR2 FQGNSA. The V end lost 1 base, the J end lost 1 base, and 11 bases lay between the germline ends. The CDR3 sequence is 16 residues long. The whole variable domain, filled in from reference TRBV7-2 and TRBJ2-1, reads GAGVSQSPSNKVTEKGKDVELRCDPISGHTALYWYRQSLGQGLEFLIYFQGNSAPDKSGLPSDRFSAERTGGSVSTLTIQRTQQEDSAVYLCASSLVNLQSYNEQFFGPGTRLTVL.

In its sample, this clonotype was seen many times. The chain uses TRBV20-1 and TRBJ2-5, with 14 nucleotides matching TRBD2. The CDR3 consists of 18 residues. V dropped 3 bases and J dropped 5; count of bases not matched to a gene: 14. CDR1 is DFQATT and CDR2 is SNEGSKA in the germline V gene (reference sequence). The CDR3 DNA reads as TGCAGTGCTAGTCTTACAGGACTAGCGGGGGGACCGTGGGAGACCCAGTACTTC. Its translation: CSASLTGLAGGPWETQYF.

The chain is built from TRBV11-3 and TRBJ2-3, with D perhaps matching TRBD1 (6 bases). CDR3 length equals 15 residues. Germline V CDR1 and CDR2: SGHNT, YENEEA. V dropped 4 bases and J dropped 0 bases, with 11 bases sitting between them. This chain's CDR3 is CASSYGQLSTDTQYF. The CDR3 DNA reads TGTGCCAGCAGCTACGGACAGCTCAGCACAGATACGCAGTATTTT.

This clonotype was counted at least ten times. This sequence joins TRBV2 and TRBJ2-5; 12 bases are shared with TRBD2. Trimming removed 6 bases from V and 7 bases from J; junction bases left unmatched: 6. Germline lookup yields CDR1 SNHLY and CDR2 FYNNEI. The CDR3 runs 14 residues. The CDR3 here is CASRASGGAGTQYF. The CDR3 DNA reads as TGTGCCAGCAGAGCTAGCGGGGGGGCAGGGACCCAGTACTTC.

The CDR3: CASSRWTGGKDTQYF. The CDR3 nucleotides are TGTGCCAGCAGTCGATGGACAGGGGGTAAAGATACGCAGTATTTT. The chain has TRBV6-5 and TRBJ2-3; TRBD1 agrees at 10 bases. CDR3 size: 15 residues. Germline V CDR1 and CDR2: MNHEY, SVGAGI. V lost 5 bases, J lost 5 bases, and 7 bases stayed unmatched.